The entry below describes one T cell receptor beta chain. The data originate from a study of blood T cell repertoires in COVID-19. Study as a whole: T cells, B-cell-depleted T cells, or PBMCs provided the cDNA or gDNA that served as material.

Here immunoSEQ multiplex PCR was the method, and the copy in TCRdb shows in-frame clones only, minus some. The sample includes roughly 220,000 clones, 65% to 85% of them seen just once. The J segment lost 3 bases and the V segment lost 6 bases, leaving 7 bases of the junction unmatched. Germline assignment: CDR1 LNHDA and CDR2 SQIVND (reference sequence). The CDR3 is 17 residues long. The chain combines TRBV19 with TRBJ2-6; TRBD1 matches at 11 bases. This sequence originates from a woman aged 55-69 years with acute or convalescent COVID-19. Source material: peripheral blood. CDR3: CASSGQGAGLGANVLTF. The CDR3 DNA reads as TGTGCCAGTAGCGGACAGGGGGCTGGCCTTGGGGCCAACGTCCTGACTTTC.